The rows below give T cell receptor beta chains drawn from one sample of a study of cytomegalovirus exposure and HLA in healthy donors. Produced via immunoSEQ multiplex PCR; TCRdb's table is partial and in-frame only. The sample lists roughly 140,000 clones; 70% to 85% were seen once. Specimen: PBMCs. Source of these receptors: a woman in her forties or fifties in good health and CMV-seropositive. CDR3s include the opening cysteine and the closing phenylalanine or tryptophan. Each record gives: D gene, clone size, V gene, J gene, CDR3 protein, CDR3 DNA. A D gene is named only where the DNA matches it firmly. Clone size is not always given. Where it is, it says once, few, many or a class for expanded clones.

TRBD2	.	TRBV2	TRBJ2-1	CASTTSGAYNEQFF	TGTGCCAGCACGACTAGCGGGGCATACAATGAGCAGTTCTTC
TRBD2	once	TRBV11-2	TRBJ2-2	CASSLLAGVTGELFF	TGTGCCAGCAGCTTACTAGCGGGGGTCACCGGGGAGCTGTTTTTT
TRBD2	once	TRBV7-3	TRBJ2-1	CASSLSGGAVHEQFF	TGTGCCAGCAGCTTAAGCGGGGGAGCGGTTCATGAGCAGTTCTTC
.	.	TRBV9	TRBJ1-1	CASSQRTRGTEAFF	TGTGCCAGCAGCCAAAGGACGAGGGGGACTGAAGCTTTCTTT
.	.	TRBV7-2	TRBJ1-6	CASSTSSGGSPLHF	TGTGCCAGCAGTACTAGTAGCGGGGGTTCACCCCTCCACTTT
.	.	TRBV7-9	TRBJ2-7	CASSGRAGQDYEQYF	TGTGCCAGCAGCGGTAGAGCGGGACAGGACTACGAGCAGTACTTC
TRBD2	.	TRBV12-5	TRBJ2-3	CASERGGADTQYF	TGTGCTAGCGAGCGGGGGGGAGCAGATACGCAGTATTTT
TRBD2	.	TRBV6-5	TRBJ2-2	CASWRGGLTGELFF	TGTGCCAGCTGGCGGGGGGGCCTAACCGGGGAGCTGTTTTTT
.	once	TRBV21-1	TRBJ2-7	CASSPSKRTASYEQYF	TGTGCCAGCAGCCCATCGAAACGGACAGCATCCTACGAGCAGTACTTC
.	.	TRBV11-2	TRBJ1-3	CASSLGRVTTGNTIYF	TGTGCCAGCAGCTTAGGGCGGGTTACGACCGGAAACACCATATATTTT